What follows are 17 T cell receptor beta chains derived from one specimen sequenced in a study of CD8 T cells in ankylosing spondylitis (dated by TCRdb to about 2017). The library was prepared using 5' RACE. These reads were obtained on an Illumina MiSeq. TCRdb handled the public reads itself, with Q25 trimming in fastp and clone calling in MiXCR, and kept productive beta chains. Rows with a matching CDR3 protein are joined into one entry that keeps the most common DNA and genes. The sample records about 27,000 distinct CDR3 sequences, over 6.5% of which are singletons. Jointly, the top ten make up roughly 30% of the sample. Sequenced: blood. These receptors were collected from a male donor with ankylosing spondylitis or in good health (not recorded which).

By proportion, this clonotype is medium-sized. The V gene is TRBV7-2, the J gene TRBJ1-5, with D maybe TRBD1 (6 bases). The V end lost 5 bases, the J end lost 5 bases, and 13 bases lay between the germline ends. Germline CDR1 reads SGHTA; CDR2 reads FQGNSA. CDR3 length equals 14 residues. This CDR3 reads CASSPSRGDQPQHF. The CDR3 DNA follows: TGTGCCAGCAGCCCAAGTAGGGGGGATCAGCCCCAGCATTTT. Combining the CDR3 with reference TRBV7-2 and TRBJ1-5 gives the whole variable domain GAGVSQSPSNKVTEKGKDVELRCDPISGHTALYWYRQSLGQGLEFLIYFQGNSAPDKSGLPSDRFSAERTGGSVSTLTIQRTQQEDSAVYLCASSPSRGDQPQHFGDGTRLSIL.

The chain combines TRBV5-1 with TRBJ2-6; D not certain. The CDR3 loop spans 15 amino acids. Between the trimmed V and J ends, which lost 4 bases and 0 bases, there was a span of 8 bases. Germline V gene data show CDR1 as SGHRS and CDR2 as YFSETQ. CDR3 residues: CASSISVSGANVLTF. CDR3 DNA: TGCGCCAGCAGCATATCAGTCTCTGGGGCCAACGTCCTGACTTTC.

The chain couples TRBV7-2 to TRBJ2-1; D remains unclear. The CDR3 is 9 residues long. The V gene's germline CDR1 is SGHTA and CDR2 FQGNSA. With 3 bases removed from V and 12 bases from J, the gap between germline ends came to 3 bases. CDR3 in DNA: TGTGCCAGCAGCTTTATGCAGTTCTTC. Amino acids: CASSFMQFF.

The V gene is TRBV7-3, the J gene TRBJ2-1, with TRBD1 matching 7 bases. The CDR3 sequence is 14 residues long. The V and J ends lost 4 bases and 8 bases, in that order; junction bases with no gene match: 8. CDR1 and CDR2 from the germline V gene are SGHTA and FQGTGA. CDR3 loop: CASSYTGVFDEQFF. CDR3 nucleotide sequence: TGTGCCAGCAGCTACACAGGGGTTTTCGATGAGCAGTTCTTC.

The chain couples TRBV12-3 or TRBV12-4 to TRBJ1-4; D perhaps matches TRBD1 (5 bases). With 5 bases removed from V and 5 bases from J, the gap between germline ends came to 15 bases. This CDR3 is 15 amino acids long. The CDR3 spells CASSPRQWANEKLFF. DNA of the CDR3: TGTGCCAGCAGTCCAAGACAGTGGGCAAATGAAAAACTGTTTTTT.

This rearrangement joins TRBV7-9 to TRBJ1-5; the D gene is possibly TRBD1 (5 bases). V lost 4 bases, J lost 3 bases, and 13 bases lay in between. The CDR3 contains 15 residues. Germline loops: CDR1 SEHNR, CDR2 FQNEAQ (reference sequence). The CDR3 protein is CASSSSRAPNQPQHF. The CDR3 DNA follows: TGTGCCAGCAGCTCCAGCAGGGCTCCCAATCAGCCCCAGCATTTT. The variable domain in full, with the rest retrieved from reference TRBV7-9 and TRBJ1-5, is DTGVSQNPRHKITKRGQNVTFRCDPISEHNRLYWYRQTLGQGPEFLTYFQNEAQLEKSRLLSDRFSAERPKGSFSTLEIQRTEQGDSAMYLCASSSSRAPNQPQHFGDGTRLSIL.

The rearrangement links TRBV12-3 or TRBV12-4 to TRBJ2-5; perhaps TRBD1 as D (5 bases). Trimming stripped 2 bases from V and 7 bases from J, with 14 bases between. CDR3 length: 14 residues. The chain's CDR3 is CASSLWAGIPTQYF. The DNA of the CDR3 is TGTGCCAGCAGTTTATGGGCAGGGATACCGACCCAGTACTTC.

The chain has TRBV7-9 and TRBJ2-1, with a tentative D call TRBD2 (6 bases). This CDR3 contains 16 residues. Germline CDR1 and CDR2: SEHNR and FQNEAQ (reference sequence). Trimming removed 4 bases from V and 2 bases from J, with 15 bases in between. CDR3 nucleotides: TGTGCCAGCAGCTCCCTTGGGGGGATAACCTACAATGAGCAGTTCTTC. Translated, it gives CASSSLGGITYNEQFF.

Many counts were recorded for this clonotype. The V call is TRBV7-9, the J call TRBJ2-2, with D uncertain. CDR3 length equals 13 residues. Germline CDR1 is SEHNR and CDR2 is FQNEAQ (reference sequence). The ends were cut back, 6 bases at V and 2 bases at J, with 7 bases in the middle. As DNA, the CDR3 is TGTGCCAGCAGGGGCTTAAACACCGGGGAGCTGTTTTTT. Amino acids: CASRGLNTGELFF.

This clonotype came up a few times. The genes are TRBV7-9 and TRBJ1-1, with D tentatively TRBD1 (6 bases). CDR1 is SEHNR, CDR2 FQNEAQ, per germline (reference sequence). This CDR3 comprises 14 residues. The V and J ends lost 3 bases and 0 bases respectively, with 8 bases between them. The CDR3 bases are TGTGCCAGCAGCTTGGGGGGCATGAACACTGAAGCTTTCTTT. Translation gives CASSLGGMNTEAFF.

The chain combines TRBV12-3 or TRBV12-4 with TRBJ1-6; D is unresolved. The CDR3 runs 12 residues. Between the trimmed V and J ends, which lost 6 bases and 10 bases, there was a span of 10 bases. The CDR3 spells CASSREASPLHF. CDR3 nucleotides: TGTGCCAGCAGCCGGGAGGCCTCACCCCTCCACTTT.

This rearrangement joins TRBV25-1 to TRBJ2-1; D is unclear. This CDR3 has 12 amino acids. Trimming took off 4 bases at V and 7 bases at J, with 8 bases between the two ends. CDR1 is MGHDK, CDR2 SYGVNS, per germline. The CDR3 coding sequence is TGTGCCAGCAGTGCGTGGGGTAATGAGCAGTTCTTC. Its translation is CASSAWGNEQFF.

There are a few counts of this clonotype. The gene calls are TRBV7-2 and TRBJ2-3, with unresolved D. Germline V CDR1 and CDR2: SGHTA, FQGNSA. Trimming took 3 bases from V and 2 from J, leaving 9 bases between them. The CDR3 is made up of 14 amino acids. The CDR3 DNA sequence: TGTGCCAGCAGCTTGAGCCATTACACAGATACGCAGTATTTT. Residues: CASSLSHYTDTQYF.

This clonotype was found many times. The chain combines TRBV28 with TRBJ1-2, with TRBD1 as a possible D gene (5 bases). This CDR3 is built from 16 residues. Germline loops: CDR1 MDHEN, CDR2 SYDVKM. V lost 4 bases and J 2 bases, leaving 17 bases between the germline ends. CDR3 loop: CASSSPSTGANYGYTF. DNA of the CDR3: TGTGCCAGCAGTTCCCCCTCAACAGGTGCCAACTATGGCTACACCTTC.

This clonotype was detected ten times or more. This chain uses TRBV29-1 with TRBJ2-1, with 7 bases fitting TRBD1. The length of the CDR3 is 14 residues. Germline V gene lookup returns CDR1 SQVTM and CDR2 ANQGSEA. The junction had 10 bases not matched to a gene; V was cut back by 5 bases and J by 6 bases. The CDR3 coding sequence is TGCAGCGTTTCCTCCGGGCCAGGGGGCAATGAGCAGTTCTTC. Protein sequence: CSVSSGPGGNEQFF.

The chain carries TRBV28 and TRBJ1-5; no firm D call. The CDR3 totals 15 residues. V lost 7 bases, J lost 4 bases, and 17 bases lay in between. Germline V gives CDR1 MDHEN, CDR2 SYDVKM. The CDR3 spells CASNQRGGKNQPQHF. CDR3 in DNA: TGTGCCAGCAACCAGAGAGGAGGGAAGAATCAGCCCCAGCATTTT.

This clonotype was seen many times. The chain employs TRBV29-1 and TRBJ2-1; no reliable D call. The V end was cut by 0 bases, the J end by 2 bases, with 14 bases between. The CDR3 spans 16 residues. CDR1 and CDR2 from the germline V gene are SQVTM and ANQGSEA. The DNA of the CDR3 is TGCAGCGTTGAAGAAGGATGGAGAGGTGCCTACAATGAGCAGTTCTTC. Translating it yields CSVEEGWRGAYNEQFF.